The 32 T cell receptor beta chains listed next were all sequenced from one sample in a study of blood T cells in healthy people across ages. Combining a sample-barcoded 5' primer with a J-beta primer mix, a second PCR ran for roughly 6 to 12 cycles. TCRdb used MiXCR to reprocess the 5' RACE reads, holding one entry per CDR3 protein. The sample shows about 640,000 distinct CDR3 sequences, roughly 58% of them seen only once. The specimen was blood. All receptors derive from a man aged 55 to 70 in good health.

There are a few counts of this clonotype. The V and J genes are TRBV5-1 and TRBJ1-4, with 7 bases that match TRBD1. This CDR3 has 14 amino acids. Germline CDR1 reads SGHRS; CDR2 reads YFSETQ. V lost 4 bases, J lost 6 bases, and 6 bases stayed unmatched. The CDR3: CASSRRGLDEKLFF. CDR3 nucleotide sequence: TGCGCCAGCAGCCGGAGGGGGCTGGATGAAAAACTGTTTTTT.

Only a few counts were recorded for this clonotype. The CDR3 nucleotides are TGCGCCAGCAGCTTGGCGGACAGGGGGCTCGAGCAGTACTTC. Protein product: CASSLADRGLEQYF. This chain uses TRBV5-1 with TRBJ2-5; 11 bases agree with TRBD1. Near its end, the DNA agrees better with TRBJ2-7, so the J call may be wrong. This CDR3 region has 14 residues. The germline V gene encodes CDR1 SGHRS and CDR2 YFSETQ.

The V gene is TRBV11-3, the J gene TRBJ2-1; 8 bases line up with TRBD1. The CDR3 consists of 15 residues. Germline loops: CDR1 SGHNT, CDR2 YENEEA. V shed 5 bases and J 5 bases; nucleotides not matched to a gene: 8. CDR3 DNA: TGTGCCAGCAGCAAACCCGGACAGGGCCACAATGAGCAGTTCTTC. Residues: CASSKPGQGHNEQFF.

The rearrangement links TRBV6-6 to TRBJ1-4, with a possible D match to TRBD1 (6 bases). In germline, CDR1 is MNHNY, CDR2 SVGAGI (reference sequence). This CDR3 is 14 amino acids long. Deletions cut 6 bases from V and 2 bases from J, with 10 bases between. CDR3 protein: CASRDQGTNEKLFF. CDR3 nucleotide sequence: TGTGCCAGCAGAGATCAGGGGACTAATGAAAAACTGTTTTTT.

The rearrangement joins TRBV29-1 to TRBJ2-7, with TRBD1 matching over 8 bases. Germline V CDR1 and CDR2: SQVTM, ANQGSEA. The ends lost 7 bases at V and 2 bases at J; junction bases unmatched: 1. The CDR3 is made up of 11 amino acids. The CDR3 sequence is CSGGQAYEQYF. The CDR3 region has the DNA TGCAGCGGGGGACAGGCCTACGAGCAGTACTTC.

There are a few counts of this clonotype. V usage is TRBV24-1 and J usage is TRBJ2-1, with TRBD1 matching over 10 bases. The length of the CDR3 is 15 residues. With V trimmed by 6 bases and J by 3 bases, 4 bases remained unmatched. Germline V CDR1 and CDR2: KGHDR, SFDVKD. CDR3 coding DNA: TGTGCCACCAGTACGGGACAGGGGAACTACAATGAGCAGTTCTTC. Translation: CATSTGQGNYNEQFF.

This clonotype was seen more than once but under ten times. The rearrangement uses TRBV7-2 and TRBJ2-1; no clear D. This CDR3 contains 13 residues. From germline, CDR1 is SGHTA and CDR2 FQGNSA. Deletions cut 2 bases from V and 5 bases from J, with 7 bases between. CDR3 coding DNA: TGTGCCAGCAGCTTATCCAGAGACAATGAGCAGTTCTTC. It encodes CASSLSRDNEQFF.

The V call is TRBV5-6, the J call TRBJ2-1, with D possibly TRBD2 on 7 matching bases. Germline V gene lookup returns CDR1 SGHDT and CDR2 YYEEEE. Trimming pared 2 bases from V and 15 bases from J, leaving 15 bases between. The CDR3 covers 12 residues. CDR3 coding DNA: TGTGCCAGCAGCTTTTTCGGGGGGCCCCCGTTCTTC. This encodes CASSFFGGPPFF.

In regard to this clonotype: This sequence may be a read error, since a much larger clone differs from it by one base. This chain connects TRBV4-1 to TRBJ2-7; 11 positions agree with TRBD1. V gave up 0 bases and J gave up 6 bases; unmatched junction bases: 4. This CDR3 is built from 15 residues. CDR1 is MGHRA, CDR2 YSYEKL, per germline. CDR3 loop: CASSQDWGQGGEQYF. The CDR3 nucleotides are TGCGCCAGCAGCCAAGATTGGGGACAGGGGGGCGAGCAGTACTTC.

This clonotype occurred many times. The rearrangement joins TRBV10-3 to TRBJ2-3, with 10 bases identical to TRBD1. The CDR3 covers 17 residues. Germline CDR1 ENHRY, CDR2 SYGVKD. Germline trimming cut 6 bases from V and 1 base from J; bases unmatched to any gene: 10. CDR3 DNA: TGTGCCATCAGACAGAGAGTGACAGGGGGCGGCACAGATACGCAGTATTTT. It specifies CAIRQRVTGGGTDTQYF.

V is TRBV28 and J is TRBJ1-2, with D uncertain. The V gene lost 6 bases and the J gene lost 0 bases, with 5 bases spanning the gap. CDR1 and CDR2 from the germline V gene are MDHEN and SYDVKM. This CDR3 has 12 residues. CDR3 protein: CASRGSNYGYTF. CDR3 nucleotide sequence: TGTGCCAGCAGAGGGTCTAACTATGGCTACACCTTC.

The gene calls are TRBV2 and TRBJ2-1; D ambiguous. Germline CDR1 reads SNHLY; CDR2 reads FYNNEI. The germline V and J ends were trimmed by 5 bases and 0 bases, with 5 bases remaining between them. This CDR3 region has 13 residues. In nucleotides, the CDR3 is TGTGCCAGCAGTTCCGACTCCTACAATGAGCAGTTCTTC. Protein product: CASSSDSYNEQFF.

In this sample, this clonotype turned up a few times. The chain employs TRBV29-1 and TRBJ2-3, with TRBD1 identical over 8 bases. V was clipped by 7 bases and J by 3 bases; unmatched bases: 12. This CDR3 is 15 amino acids long. Germline V gene sequence: CDR1 SQVTM, CDR2 ANQGSEA. The CDR3 is CSGSRGQGLTDTQYF. DNA for the CDR3: TGCAGCGGCAGCCGTGGACAGGGTCTTACAGATACGCAGTATTTT.

On this clonotype itself: One end of the junction is discordant with germline, which a read error may explain. The V gene is TRBV10-1, the J gene TRBJ2-1; possible D gene TRBD1, 5 bases. The V gene's germline CDR1 is WNHNN and CDR2 SYGVQD (reference sequence). This CDR3 comprises 10 residues. The CDR3 loop reads CAGVYNERFF. In nucleotides, the CDR3 is TGCGCAGGGGTCTACAATGAGCGGTTCTTC.

A word on this clonotype: A junction end diverges from the germline sequence, so it may reflect a read error. This sequence joins TRBV5-6 and TRBJ2-6; no reliable D call. The germline V gene encodes CDR1 SGHDT and CDR2 YYEEEE. CDR3 length equals 15 residues. CDR3 sequence reads: CTSSLSGSGANVLTF. The CDR3 coding sequence is TGTACCAGCAGCTTGTCCGGCTCTGGGGCCAACGTCCTGACTTTC.

This clonotype occurred a few times. V is TRBV20-1 and J is TRBJ2-1; 7 bases agree with TRBD2. TRBJ2-7 matches the DNA end more closely, so the J call is doubtful. Germline V CDR1 and CDR2: DFQATT, SNEGSKA (reference sequence). The CDR3 has 18 amino acids. The chain's CDR3 is CSARVEGRGIRSYNEQYF. The CDR3 nucleotides read TGCAGTGCTAGAGTTGAAGGGCGGGGGATTAGGTCCTACAATGAGCAGTACTTC.

This clonotype was recorded a few times. The V gene is TRBV7-2, the J gene TRBJ2-1; D is possibly TRBD1 (6 bases). Trimming stripped 3 bases from V and 1 base from J, with 13 bases between. Germline V CDR1 and CDR2: SGHTA, FQGNSA. The CDR3 contains 16 residues. The CDR3 DNA sequence: TGTGCCAGCAGCTTGGCCGGGACATCATCCTACAATGAGCAGTTCTTC. Translation: CASSLAGTSSYNEQFF.

This chain uses TRBV4-1 with TRBJ2-7; TRBD1 might be the D (6 bases). Trimming left V 1 base short and J 0 bases short, with 10 bases between. CDR1 MGHRA and CDR2 YSYEKL come from the germline V gene. This CDR3 has 15 residues. Here the CDR3 reads CASSQGVQGSYEQYF. The CDR3 DNA sequence: TGCGCCAGCAGCCAAGGCGTACAGGGCTCCTACGAGCAGTACTTC.

Comments on this clonotype: This sequence may be a read error, since a much larger clone differs from it by one base. V is TRBV6-6 and J is TRBJ1-2; D unclear. Per germline, CDR1 MNHNY and CDR2 SVGAGI (reference sequence). This CDR3 spans 14 amino acids. CDR3 sequence (DNA): TGTGCCAGCAGTGACTCAGCCGGGGAATATGGCTACACCTTC. Translation gives CASSDSAGEYGYTF.

The chain combines TRBV7-9 with TRBJ2-2; the match to TRBD1 covers 11 bases. The J segment lost 3 bases and the V segment lost 5 bases, leaving 2 bases of the junction unmatched. The CDR3 sequence is 15 residues long. The V gene's germline CDR1 is SEHNR and CDR2 FQNEAQ (reference sequence). The CDR3, as DNA: TGTGCCAGCAGCAAGGGACAGGGGGACACCGGGGAGCTGTTTTTT. This translates into CASSKGQGDTGELFF.

This clonotype was picked up a small number of times. The chain uses TRBV7-2 and TRBJ2-7; D gene unclear. The germline V and J ends were trimmed by 3 bases and 6 bases, with 9 bases remaining between them. The CDR3 is 12 amino acids. The germline V gene encodes CDR1 SGHTA and CDR2 FQGNSA. The CDR3 DNA reads TGTGCCAGCAGCTTTTATGGACGCGAGCAGTACTTC. Translated, it gives CASSFYGREQYF.

This rearrangement joins TRBV5-1 to TRBJ1-1, with TRBD1 matching over 9 bases. V lost 0 bases, J lost 5 bases, and 8 bases stayed unmatched. The CDR3 is made up of 16 amino acids. CDR1 SGHRS and CDR2 YFSETQ come from the germline V gene. The CDR3 region is CASSLGRTGDGTEAFF. The CDR3 bases are TGCGCCAGCAGCTTGGGAAGGACAGGGGATGGTACTGAAGCTTTCTTT.

V gene TRBV4-1 combines with J gene TRBJ2-3; D may be TRBD2 (6 bases). Germline V gene data show CDR1 as MGHRA and CDR2 as YSYEKL. The V end lost 4 bases, the J end lost 1 base, and 12 bases lay between the germline ends. The CDR3 extends over 15 amino acids. The CDR3 sequence is CASSRTGLRTDTQYF. The CDR3 DNA follows: TGCGCCAGCAGCCGTACAGGACTACGCACAGATACGCAGTATTTT.

The chain is built from TRBV7-8 and TRBJ2-3, with D perhaps given as TRBD1 or TRBD2 (5 bases each). The V end lost 7 bases, the J end lost 6 bases, and 20 bases lay between the germline ends. Germline lookup yields CDR1 SGHVS and CDR2 FQNEAQ. This CDR3 has 15 residues. CDR3 sequence reads: CASIRDRTLGDTQYF. Here the CDR3 DNA reads TGTGCCAGCATAAGGGACCGAACATTGGGCGATACGCAGTATTTT. Variable domain in full (rest from reference TRBV7-8 and TRBJ2-3): GAGVSQSPRYKVAKRGQDVALRCDPISGHVSLFWYQQALGQGPEFLTYFQNEAQLDKSGLPSDRFFAERPEGSVSTLKIQRTQQEDSAVYLCASIRDRTLGDTQYFGPGTRLTVL.

The chain uses TRBV9 and TRBJ2-5; 10 bases agree with TRBD2. Gene TRBJ2-7 matches the end of the DNA better, so the J call may be wrong. CDR1 and CDR2 (germline): SGDLS, YYNGEE. CDR3 length equals 15 residues. The CDR3 spells CASSVAASGGNEQYF. DNA of the CDR3: TGTGCCAGCAGCGTAGCGGCTAGCGGGGGCAACGAGCAGTACTTC.

The chain links TRBV3-1 to TRBJ1-5; D is ambiguous. The CDR3 is made up of 14 amino acids. Deletions cut 4 bases from V and 4 bases from J, with 11 bases between. Germline CDR1 reads LGHDT; CDR2 reads YNNKEL (reference sequence). The CDR3 spells CASSRTGENQPQHF. The DNA of the CDR3 is TGTGCCAGCAGCCGGACGGGCGAAAATCAGCCCCAGCATTTT. Full variable domain (remainder filled in from reference TRBV3-1 and TRBJ1-5): DTAVSQTPKYLVTQMGNDKSIKCEQNLGHDTMYWYKQDSKKFLKIMFSYNNKELIINETVPNRFSPKSPDKAHLNLHINSLELGDSAVYFCASSRTGENQPQHFGDGTRLSIL.

This chain's CDR3 is CSARPGTGATYYEQYF. The DNA for the CDR3 is TGCAGTGCTAGACCCGGGACAGGGGCGACCTACTACGAGCAGTACTTC. The V call is TRBV20-1, the J call TRBJ2-7; 10 bases are shared with TRBD1. The CDR3 covers 16 residues. Germline CDR1 and CDR2: DFQATT and SNEGSKA (reference sequence). Trimming removed 2 bases from V and 3 bases from J; junction bases left unmatched: 10.

Remarks on this clonotype: One base away lies a much larger clone, so this may be a sequencing read error. The limits of the CDR3 on the DNA are not certain, so only TCRdb's listed CDR3 is given. V and J are TRBV2 and TRBJ1-2; the table's D call, TRBD1, has no DNA check behind it. The germline V gene encodes CDR1 SNHLY and CDR2 FYNNEI. The CDR3 comprises 15 residues, both ends counted. The CDR3 spells CASTPDRGRPYGCTF.

The J gene is TRBJ2-1, the V gene TRBV10-3; TRBD2 agrees at 13 bases. The J segment lost 10 bases and the V segment lost 6 bases, leaving 9 bases of the junction unmatched. Looked up from germline, CDR1 is ENHRY and CDR2 is SYGVKD. This CDR3 region has 15 residues. The CDR3 nucleotides read TGTGCCATCAGCGACCAACTAGCGGGGGGGCGCGAGCAGTTCTTC. This translates into CAISDQLAGGREQFF.

The V and J genes are TRBV12-3 or TRBV12-4 and TRBJ1-5; D perhaps matches TRBD1 (5 bases). V was trimmed by 5 bases and J by 11 bases, leaving 13 bases between them. The CDR3 runs to 12 residues. The CDR3, as DNA: TGTGCCAGCAGTCCTCGGGGGGGTTCCCAGCATTTT. Encoded protein: CASSPRGGSQHF.

The chain couples TRBV7-2 to TRBJ2-4; D tentatively reads TRBD1 or TRBD2 (6 bases each). The CDR3 runs to 14 residues. Germline CDR1 reads SGHTA; CDR2 reads FQGNSA. Trimming took off 4 bases at V and 7 bases at J, with 14 bases between the two ends. For the CDR3, the DNA is TGTGCCAGCAGCTCGTCGGTAGGGGGGAACATTCAGTACTTC. It translates to CASSSSVGGNIQYF.

The chain combines TRBV2 with TRBJ2-7; D not certain. Germline loops: CDR1 SNHLY, CDR2 FYNNEI. CDR3 length: 11 residues. Trimming pared 2 bases from V and 6 bases from J, leaving 5 bases between. The CDR3 loop is CASSEYGEQYF. The CDR3 nucleotides read TGTGCCAGCAGTGAATACGGCGAGCAGTACTTC.